The present T cell receptor (beta chain) was sequenced within a study of blood T cell repertoires in COVID-19. About the research overall: Donors in the United States, Italy and Spain gave samples during acute or convalescent COVID-19.

Individuals drawn from 20 to 25 US areas were about 18 to 89 years old. A COVID-19 case was met by exposed participants within 2 weeks before study entry. This clone was observed a few times. In the authors' methods: For nucleated cells, counts were estimated from reference gene primer amplification. TCRdb's copy holds only in-frame clones and misses some; the assay was immunoSEQ multiplex PCR. V, J and clone size were drawn from that table, and D and trimming were deduced from the DNA. The sample lists around 330,000 clones; approximately 81% were seen once. This CDR3 region has 14 residues. Trimming pared 1 base from V and 1 base from J, leaving 8 bases between. Germline V lookup: CDR1 MNHNS, CDR2 SASEGT.

The genes are TRBV6-1 and TRBJ2-7; D is uncertain. Sequencing used PBMCs or T cells enriched from blood (not recorded which). The sequence came from a woman aged 30 to 39 who had been exposed to COVID-19. For the CDR3, the DNA is TGTGCCAGCAGTGAAGGGGCAGGTTCCTACGAGCAGTACTTC. As protein: CASSEGAGSYEQYF.